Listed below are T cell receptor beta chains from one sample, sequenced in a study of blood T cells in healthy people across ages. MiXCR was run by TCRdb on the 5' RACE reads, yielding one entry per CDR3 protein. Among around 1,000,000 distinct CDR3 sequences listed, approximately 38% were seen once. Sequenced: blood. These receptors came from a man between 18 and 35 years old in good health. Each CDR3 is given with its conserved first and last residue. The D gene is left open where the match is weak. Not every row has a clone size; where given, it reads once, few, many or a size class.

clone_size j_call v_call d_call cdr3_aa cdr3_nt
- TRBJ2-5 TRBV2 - CASSEEGMETQYF TGTGCCAGCAGTGAAGAGGGGATGGAGACCCAGTACTTC
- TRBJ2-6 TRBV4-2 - CASSQARTRGGVLTF TGTGCCAGCAGCCAAGCCCGGACAAGGGGGGGCGTCCTGACTTTC
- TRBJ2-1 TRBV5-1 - CASSLRSIGSKEQFF TGCGCCAGCAGCTTGCGGTCCATCGGGTCTAAGGAGCAGTTCTTC
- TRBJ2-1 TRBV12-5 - CTSGWGGLDEQFF TGTACTAGTGGGTGGGGGGGCCTCGATGAGCAGTTCTTC
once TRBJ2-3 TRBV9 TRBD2 CASSAHGGLAGSYLDTQYF TGTGCCAGCAGCGCCCATGGGGGACTAGCGGGGTCATATTTGGATACGCAGTATTTT
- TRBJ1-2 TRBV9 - CACSGEDNYGYTF TGTGCCTGCAGCGGAGAGGACAACTATGGCTACACCTTC
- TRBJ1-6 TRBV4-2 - CASSQGGIAWNSPPHF TGTGCCAGCAGCCAAGGAGGGATTGCATGGAATTCACCCCCCCACTTT
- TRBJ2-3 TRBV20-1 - CSARDVGAGGGDTQYF TGCAGTGCTAGAGATGTCGGGGCCGGAGGGGGAGATACGCAGTATTTT
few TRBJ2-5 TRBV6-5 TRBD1 CASSYRWDSDVQDQETQYF TGTGCCAGCAGTTACCGCTGGGACAGCGACGTCCAGGACCAAGAGACCCAGTACTTC
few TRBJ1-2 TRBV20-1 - CSARASGGNYGYTF TGCAGTGCCCGTGCCTCGGGGGGAAACTATGGCTACACCTTC
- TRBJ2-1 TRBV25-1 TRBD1 CASSEYTGTGTYNEQFF TGTGCCAGCAGTGAATACACCGGGACAGGGACCTACAATGAGCAGTTCTTC
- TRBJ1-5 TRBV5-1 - CASSETGYSNQPQHF TGCGCCAGCAGCGAGACAGGCTATAGCAATCAGCCCCAGCATTTT
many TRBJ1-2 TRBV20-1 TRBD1 CSAPGTGGYGYTF TGCAGTGCCCCCGGGACAGGGGGCTATGGCTACACCTTC
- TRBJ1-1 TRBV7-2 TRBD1 CASSPNRGDTEAFF TGTGCCAGCAGCCCCAACAGGGGGGACACTGAAGCTTTCTTT
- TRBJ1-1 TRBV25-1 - CASSPDPPIEAFF TGTGCCAGCAGCCCCGACCCTCCGATAGAAGCTTTCTTT
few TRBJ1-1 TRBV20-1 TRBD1 CSATVDRAPRTNTEAFF TGCAGTGCTACCGTCGACAGGGCCCCTCGTACGAACACTGAAGCTTTCTTT
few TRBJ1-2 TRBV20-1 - CSATLGTRGYGYTF TGCAGTGCTACGTTAGGGACCCGCGGCTATGGCTACACCTTC
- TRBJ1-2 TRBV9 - CASSVAGFGYAF TGTGCCAGCAGCGTAGCTGGATTCGGCTACGCCTTC
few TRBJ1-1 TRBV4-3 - CASSRGQTLNTEAFF TGCGCCAGCAGCCGAGGACAGACGTTGAACACTGAAGCTTTCTTT
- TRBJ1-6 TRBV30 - CAWRPFGESRSPLHF TGTGCCTGGAGACCGTTCGGGGAATCTAGATCACCCCTCCACTTT
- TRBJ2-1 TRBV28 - CASKGSEETQFF TGTGCCAGCAAAGGCTCCGAAGAGACCCAGTTCTTC
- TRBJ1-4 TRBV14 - CASSPRRTGDEKLFF TGTGCCAGCAGCCCGCGGCGGACGGGGGACGAAAAACTGTTTTTT
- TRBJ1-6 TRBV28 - CACSLGHSPLHF TGTGCCTGCAGTTTGGGCCATTCACCCCTCCACTTT
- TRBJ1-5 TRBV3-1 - CASSQGASQPQHF TGTGCCAGCAGCCAGGGGGCAAGTCAGCCCCAGCATTTT
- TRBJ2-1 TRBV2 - CASSGFNEQFF TGTGCCAGCAGTGGGTTCAATGAGCAGTTCTTC
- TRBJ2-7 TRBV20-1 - CSARDWGRGAVNYEQYF TGCAGTGCTAGAGATTGGGGAAGGGGGGCGGTAAACTACGAGCAGTACTTC
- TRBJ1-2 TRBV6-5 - CASSYAGRGFNGYTF TGTGCCAGCAGTTACGCGGGTCGGGGGTTTAATGGCTACACCTTC
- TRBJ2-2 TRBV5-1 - CASSSGTSNTGELFF TGCGCCAGCAGCTCCGGGACATCAAACACCGGGGAGCTGTTTTTT
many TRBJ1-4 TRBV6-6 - CASSDPGKNEKLFF TGTGCCAGCAGTGACCCGGGAAAGAATGAAAAACTGTTTTTT
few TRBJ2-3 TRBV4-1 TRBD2 CASRGLAGDLLSTDAQYF TGCGCCAGCAGAGGACTAGCGGGGGACCTACTTAGCACAGATGCGCAGTATTTT
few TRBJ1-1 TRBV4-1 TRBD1 CASSQTGLNTEAFF TGCGCCAGCAGCCAGACAGGGCTGAACACTGAAGCTTTCTTT
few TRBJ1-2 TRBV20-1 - CSATEYSANYGYTF TGCAGTGCCACAGAATACAGCGCTAACTATGGCTACACCTTC
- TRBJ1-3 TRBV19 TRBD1 CASRQDRFAGNTIYF TGTGCCAGTAGGCAGGACAGGTTCGCTGGAAACACCATATATTTT
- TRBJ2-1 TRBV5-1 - CASSPGSPGPYANEQFF TGCGCCAGCAGCCCGGGTAGTCCGGGACCATACGCCAATGAGCAGTTCTTC
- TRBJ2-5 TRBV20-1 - CSARPDGRNDEQYF TGCAGTGCTAGGCCAGACGGACGTAACGATGAGCAGTACTTC
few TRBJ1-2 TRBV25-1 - CASSVGTTGYTF TGTGCCAGCAGCGTTGGGACAACAGGCTACACCTTC
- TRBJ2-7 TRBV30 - CAWKRGVDEQYF TGTGCCTGGAAAAGGGGTGTCGACGAGCAGTACTTC
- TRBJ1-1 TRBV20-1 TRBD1 CSATKGAMNTEAFF TGCAGTGCTACAAAGGGGGCCATGAACACTGAAGCTTTCTTT
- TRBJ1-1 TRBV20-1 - CSASSQLKAFF TGCAGTGCTAGTTCGCAGCTTAAAGCTTTCTTT